This T cell receptor (beta chain) was sequenced for a study of CD8+ T cells in alopecia areata. Regarding this clone: Its antigen is unidentified.

The study, taken as a whole, reports: Mice showed TCR sharing more clearly than patients did, possibly owing to HLA. Lesional tissue from the scalp (especially in alopecia totalis/universalis) showed higher clonality than normal scalp.

RNA was extracted and reverse transcribed into cDNA as the sequencing template. Data came from immunoSEQ multiplex PCR; TCRdb stores just in-frame clones and leaves some out. The profile shows about 110,000 clones, 50% to 70% of them singletons. Unmatched junction bases numbered 3, after V lost 5 bases and J lost 6 bases. The CDR3 has 13 residues. The germline gives CDR1 SGHAT, CDR2 FQNNGV. Obtained from alopecia areata patients were lesional scalp punch biopsies along with peripheral blood. A FACSAria was used to sort CD4+ and CD8+ T cells. These cells came from PBMCs. This TCR was recovered from a human donor with alopecia areata. The chain recombines TRBV11-2 with TRBJ2-1, with 8 bases lining up with TRBD2. What was sequenced was NKG2D-low CD8+ T cells sorted from blood. The CDR3 DNA is TGTGCCAGCAGCACGGGAGGGCTCAATGAGCAGTTCTTC. Translated, it gives CASSTGGLNEQFF.